The 9 T cell receptor beta chains below all came from one sample that was sequenced in a study of regulatory T cells in long-lasting Graves disease. Sample time point: newly diagnosed GD, antithyroid drugs for less than 3 months. PBMC-derived RNA was used for the TCR library. iRepertoire HTBI primers and Arm-PCR of CDR3 regions built TCR beta libraries. TCRdb reprocessed the multiplex PCR reads with MiXCR, giving one entry per CDR3 protein. In the table there are fewer than 350,000 distinct CDR3 sequences, about 20% of which are singletons. The specimen was peripheral blood mononuclear cells (PBMCs), collected at new diagnosis, from a patient treated with antithyroid drugs. The receptors were gathered from a female donor with Graves disease.

This clonotype was seen many times. The rearrangement uses TRBV12-3 or TRBV12-4 and TRBJ2-7, with D perhaps matching TRBD2 (6 bases). Trimming stripped 3 bases from V and 5 bases from J, with 14 bases between. The CDR3 has 14 residues. The CDR3 DNA sequence: TGTGCCAGCAGTTTGTGGGGGAGGTTCGACGAGCAGTACTTC. Its translation is CASSLWGRFDEQYF.

J is TRBJ2-5 and V is TRBV7-9, with 9 bases aligning to TRBD2. The germline CDR1 and CDR2 sequences are SEHNR and FQNEAQ (reference sequence). The trim removed 5 bases at V and 5 bases at J, leaving 9 bases unmatched. The length of the CDR3 is 15 residues. CDR3 DNA sequence: TGTGCCAGCAGCCGTAGCGGGGGCGCGGGGGAGACCCAGTACTTC. Translating gives CASSRSGGAGETQYF.

Only a few counts were recorded for this clonotype. This chain's CDR3 is CASSGFQWDTEAFF. The CDR3 DNA reads TGTGCCAGCTCAGGGTTCCAGTGGGACACTGAAGCTTTCTTT. The chain couples TRBV6-1 to TRBJ1-1; tentatively, D is TRBD1 (5 bases). The germline CDR1 and CDR2 sequences are MNHNS and SASEGT. The CDR3 is 14 amino acids. Between the trimmed V and J ends, which lost 8 bases and 3 bases, there was a span of 16 bases.

This clonotype was seen at least ten times. The rearrangement joins TRBV3-1 to TRBJ2-1; no firm D call. V lost 5 bases to trimming and J lost 4 bases, with 15 bases between them. The CDR3 loop spans 15 amino acids. Germline V lookup: CDR1 LGHDT, CDR2 YNNKEL (reference sequence). The CDR3: CASSSRGLPYNEQFF. The DNA for the CDR3 is TGTGCCAGCAGCTCCCGCGGATTACCGTACAATGAGCAGTTCTTC.

This clonotype was seen repeatedly, ten times or more. The chain recombines TRBV27 with TRBJ1-4; D unresolved. The CDR3 runs 11 residues. V was trimmed by 8 bases and J by 7 bases, leaving 8 bases between them. Per the germline V gene, CDR1 is MNHEY and CDR2 is SMNVEV (reference sequence). The CDR3 loop reads CASPALEKLFF. The CDR3 nucleotides are TGTGCCAGCCCTGCCCTTGAAAAACTGTTTTTT. The variable domain in full, with the rest retrieved from reference TRBV27 and TRBJ1-4, is EAQVTQNPRYLITVTGKKLTVTCSQNMNHEYMSWYRQDPGLGLRQIYYSMNVEVTDKGDVPEGYKVSRKEKRNFPLILESPSPNQTSLYFCASPALEKLFFGSGTQLSVL.

The sample holds a few counts of this clonotype. Sequence at one end of the junction differs from germline and may be a read error. The V call is TRBV28, the J call TRBJ2-7; D may be TRBD1 or TRBD2 (6 bases each). Germline CDR1 and CDR2: MDHEN and SYDVKM. The CDR3 runs 17 residues. CDR3 coding DNA: TGTGCCAGCAGTTTACTGAGTTCGGGAGTGGGGGCCTACGAGCGGTACTTC. Encoded protein: CASSLLSSGVGAYERYF.

This clonotype was recorded many times. The V gene is TRBV28, the J gene TRBJ2-5; 9 positions agree with TRBD2. The CDR3 extends over 13 amino acids. The trim removed 6 bases at V and 4 bases at J, leaving 3 bases unmatched. Looked up from germline, CDR1 is MDHEN and CDR2 is SYDVKM. In nucleotides, the CDR3 is TGTGCCAGCAGCGATAGCGGGAGAGAGACCCAGTACTTC. It translates to CASSDSGRETQYF. Full variable domain (outside the CDR3, taken from reference TRBV28 and TRBJ2-5): DVKVTQSSRYLVKRTGEKVFLECVQDMDHENMFWYRQDPGLGLRLIYFSYDVKMKEKGDIPEGYSVSREKKERFSLILESASTNQTSMYLCASSDSGRETQYFGPGTRLLVL.

This clonotype was observed many times. The rearrangement uses TRBV6-1 and TRBJ2-1; 11 bases agree with TRBD2. V dropped 7 bases and J dropped 9; count of bases not matched to a gene: 8. Germline V gene sequence: CDR1 MNHNS, CDR2 SASEGT. This CDR3 contains 14 residues. The CDR3 coding sequence is TGTGCCAGCAACAAACTAGCGGGAGCGGGTGAGCAGTTCTTC. It specifies CASNKLAGAGEQFF.

This clonotype was recorded at least ten times. V is TRBV13 and J is TRBJ2-7; unclear D gene. Trimming left V 5 bases short and J 3 bases short, with 17 bases between. The CDR3 length is 15 residues. Germline CDR1 PRHDT, CDR2 FYEKMQ (reference sequence). This chain's CDR3 is CASSHSSWRDYEQYF. The CDR3 bases are TGTGCCAGCAGCCACTCATCCTGGAGAGACTACGAGCAGTACTTC.